This T cell receptor beta chain stems from a study of blood T cell repertoires in COVID-19. Study details: COVID-19 samples from acute and convalescent phases originated in the United States, Italy and Spain. PBMCs, B-cell-depleted T cells, or T cells were the source of the cDNA or gDNA that made up the material.

The V gene end was trimmed by 6 bases and the J gene end by 4 bases; junction bases not matched to a gene: 6. The CDR3 extends over 15 amino acids. CDR1 and CDR2 (germline): SNHLY, FYNNEI. Per the original data handling: By means of reference gene primer amplification, nucleated cell counts were estimated. Only in-frame clones appear in the TCRdb table, and some are missing; sequencing was by immunoSEQ multiplex PCR. The DNA was the basis for D and trimming; V, J and clone size are from that table. This table has approximately 88,000 clones, about 89% appearing once. The V call is TRBV2, the J call TRBJ1-5, with 10 bases fitting TRBD1. Sequences were obtained from peripheral blood. This TCR was recovered from a woman aged 45-65 years in a cohort sampled during active COVID-19. The CDR3 DNA reads TGTGCCAGCAGGGCCCGGACAGGGGGAAATCAGCCCCAGCATTTT. Its translation is CASRARTGGNQPQHF.